This T cell receptor (beta chain) stems from a study of blood T cells in healthy people across ages. Notes on the study in general: CMV infection status of these donors was not known.

As to this clonotype: Its antigen is still unknown.

Donors ranged from roughly 6 to 100 years old and were healthy Caucasians in Russia. Through a sample-barcoded 5' primer and a J-beta primer mix, a second PCR was run for roughly 6 to 12 cycles. Each CDR3 protein is one row after TCRdb ran MiXCR on the 5' RACE reads. Of some 900,000 distinct CDR3 sequences in the sample, around 49% were seen once. The germline gives CDR1 MNHNS, CDR2 SASEGT. V dropped 0 bases and J dropped 7; count of bases not matched to a gene: 10. The CDR3 length is 16 residues. Material for sequencing was blood. The receptor's source is a man under 40 in good health. The chain uses TRBV6-1 and TRBJ2-3, with TRBD1 matching over 7 bases. The CDR3 DNA sequence: TGTGCCAGCAGTGAAGCGGTCTCCCGGGACAGCTATACGCAGTATTTT. This codes for CASSEAVSRDSYTQYF.